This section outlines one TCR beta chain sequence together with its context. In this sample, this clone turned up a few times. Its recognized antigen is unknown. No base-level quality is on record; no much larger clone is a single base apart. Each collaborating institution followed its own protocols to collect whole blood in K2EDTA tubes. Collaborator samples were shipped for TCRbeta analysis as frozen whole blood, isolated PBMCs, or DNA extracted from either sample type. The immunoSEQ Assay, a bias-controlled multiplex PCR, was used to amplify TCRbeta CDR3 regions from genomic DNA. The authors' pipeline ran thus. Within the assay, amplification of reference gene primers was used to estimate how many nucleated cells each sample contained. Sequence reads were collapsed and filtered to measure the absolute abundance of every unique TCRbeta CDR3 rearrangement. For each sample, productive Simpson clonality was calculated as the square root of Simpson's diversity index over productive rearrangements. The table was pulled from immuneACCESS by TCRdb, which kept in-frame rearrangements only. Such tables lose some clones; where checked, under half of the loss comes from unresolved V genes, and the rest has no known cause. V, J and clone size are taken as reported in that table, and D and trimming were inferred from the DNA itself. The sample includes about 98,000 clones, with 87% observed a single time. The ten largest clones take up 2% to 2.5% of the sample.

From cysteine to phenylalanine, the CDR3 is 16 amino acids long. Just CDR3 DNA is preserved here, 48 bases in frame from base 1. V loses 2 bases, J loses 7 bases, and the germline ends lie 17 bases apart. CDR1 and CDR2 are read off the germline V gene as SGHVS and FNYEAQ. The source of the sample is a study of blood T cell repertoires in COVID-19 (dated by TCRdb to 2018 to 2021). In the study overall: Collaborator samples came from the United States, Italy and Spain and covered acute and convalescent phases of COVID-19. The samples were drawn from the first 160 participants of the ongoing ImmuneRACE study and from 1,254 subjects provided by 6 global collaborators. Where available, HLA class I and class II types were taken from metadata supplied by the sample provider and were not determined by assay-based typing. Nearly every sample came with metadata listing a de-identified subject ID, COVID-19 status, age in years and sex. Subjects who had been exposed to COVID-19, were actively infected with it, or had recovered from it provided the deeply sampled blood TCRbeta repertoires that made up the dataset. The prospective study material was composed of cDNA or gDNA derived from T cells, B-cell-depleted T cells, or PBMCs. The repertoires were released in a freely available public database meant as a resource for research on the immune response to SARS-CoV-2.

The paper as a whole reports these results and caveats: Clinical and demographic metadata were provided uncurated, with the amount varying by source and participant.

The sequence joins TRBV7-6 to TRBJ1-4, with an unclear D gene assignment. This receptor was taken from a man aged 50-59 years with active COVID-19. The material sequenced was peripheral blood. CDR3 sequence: CASSLLVGELGEKLFF. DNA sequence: TGTGCCAGCAGCTTACTCGTCGGGGAATTGGGTGAAAAACTGTTTTTT.